This T cell receptor beta chain was sequenced for a study of blood T cell repertoires in COVID-19 (dated by TCRdb to 2018 to 2020). Background on the whole study: Samples from collaborators originated in the United States, Italy and Spain and spanned both the acute and convalescent phases of COVID-19. Samples came from the ongoing ImmuneRACE study (first 160 participants) plus 1,254 subjects from 6 global collaborators. Where available, HLA class I and class II types were obtained from metadata supplied by the sample provider rather than from assay-based typing. A de-identified subject ID, COVID-19 status, age in years and sex were almost always included in the sample metadata. Subjects who had been exposed to COVID-19, were actively infected with it, or had recovered from it provided the deeply sampled blood TCRbeta repertoires that made up the dataset. The material from the prospective study consisted of cDNA or gDNA derived from T cells, B-cell-depleted T cells, or PBMCs. The repertoires were made available in a free public database intended to serve as a resource for research on the immune response to SARS-CoV-2. What the work shows at the level of the full study, not this receptor alone: The amount of clinical and demographic metadata varied by source and participant and was provided uncurated.

Whole blood was collected in K2EDTA tubes by collaborating institutions according to the institutions' own protocols. For TCRbeta analysis, collaborators shipped samples in one of three forms: frozen whole blood, isolated PBMCs, or DNA extracted from either of those sample types. Regarding this clone: There is no known antigen for this receptor. Qualities for individual bases were not recorded, and no much larger clone is one base off.

The CDR3 runs 14 amino acids, cysteine and phenylalanine included. Only CDR3 DNA remains: 42 bases, in frame from the first base. Deletion took 4 bases off V and 5 bases off J, with a span of 14 bases between the germline ends. Sequences LNHDA (CDR1) and SQIVND (CDR2) are obtained from the germline V gene (reference sequence). The immunoSEQ Assay, a bias-controlled multiplex PCR, was used to amplify TCRbeta CDR3 regions from genomic DNA. Per the original workflow: Within the assay, amplification of reference gene primers was used to estimate how many nucleated cells each sample contained. To quantify the absolute abundance of each unique TCRbeta CDR3 rearrangement, sequence reads were collapsed and filtered. Productive Simpson clonality was computed per sample as the square root of Simpson's diversity index over productive rearrangements. The table comes from immuneACCESS by way of TCRdb, which keeps in-frame sequences with V and J called. Part of the clones is missing from these tables; in studies checked, under half for an unresolved V gene and the rest for unknown reasons. That table is the source of V, J and clone size, and D and trimming were worked out from the DNA. The sample yields 150,000 to 200,000 clones; approximately 88% were counted once. The leading ten clones occupy roughly 9.2% of the sample.

The chain is encoded by TRBV19 joined to TRBJ1-1; confidence is insufficient to name the D gene. The source of this sequence is a woman of 80 years or more with active or convalescent COVID-19. Sequencing was carried out using peripheral blood. Read as DNA, the sequence is TGTGCCAGTAGTACCAGACAAATTCGGACTGAAGCTTTCTTT. The translation is CASSTRQIRTEAFF.